The clone carrying this T cell receptor (beta chain) was observed at least ten times. These data come from a study of blood T cells in healthy people across ages. For the second PCR, which ran for roughly 6 to 12 cycles, a sample-barcoded 5' primer and a J-beta primer mix were used. Using its own MiXCR run on the 5' RACE reads, TCRdb lists one record per CDR3 protein. The table records around 520,000 distinct CDR3 sequences, about 28% of them present only once. Germline V CDR1 and CDR2: LGHDT, YNNKEL (reference sequence). This CDR3 has 14 amino acids. Germline trimming cut 4 bases from V and 9 bases from J; bases unmatched to any gene: 8. The same data also contributed to another study, on T cells of mothers and their children.

The TCR was taken from a boy aged 2 to 9 in good health. The chain combines TRBV3-1 with TRBJ2-2, with 7 bases that match TRBD2. The source material was blood. The CDR3 sequence is CASSPQAGIRELFF. The CDR3 region has the DNA TGTGCCAGCAGCCCTCAAGCGGGGATCAGGGAGCTGTTTTTT.